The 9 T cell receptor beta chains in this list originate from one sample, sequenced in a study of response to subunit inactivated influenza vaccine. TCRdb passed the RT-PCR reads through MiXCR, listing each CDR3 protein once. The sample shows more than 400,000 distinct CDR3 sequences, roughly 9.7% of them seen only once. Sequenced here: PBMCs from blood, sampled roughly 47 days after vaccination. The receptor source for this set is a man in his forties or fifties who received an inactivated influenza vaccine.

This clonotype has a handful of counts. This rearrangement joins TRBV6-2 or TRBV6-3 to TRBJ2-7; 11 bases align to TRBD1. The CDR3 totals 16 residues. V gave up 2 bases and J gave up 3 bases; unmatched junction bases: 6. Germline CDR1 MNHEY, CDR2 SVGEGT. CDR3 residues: CASSYGIGTGGYEQYF. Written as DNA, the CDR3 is TGTGCCAGCAGTTACGGGATTGGGACAGGGGGCTACGAGCAGTACTTC.

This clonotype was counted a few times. The CDR3 protein is CASSQAEVDGGNEQFF. CDR3 nucleotide sequence: TGTGCCAGCAGCCAAGCGGAGGTCGACGGTGGGAATGAGCAGTTCTTC. V usage is TRBV4-2 and J usage is TRBJ2-1, with D possibly matching TRBD2 (5 bases). The CDR3 is 16 residues long. Germline values: CDR1 LGHNA, CDR2 YNFKEQ. The germline V and J ends were trimmed by 1 base and 7 bases, with 17 bases remaining between them.

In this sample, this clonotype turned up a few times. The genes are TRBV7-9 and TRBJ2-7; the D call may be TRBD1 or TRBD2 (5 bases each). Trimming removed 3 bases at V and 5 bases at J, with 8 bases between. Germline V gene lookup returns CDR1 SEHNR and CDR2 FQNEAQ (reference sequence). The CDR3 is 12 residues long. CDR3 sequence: CASSFRDHEQYF. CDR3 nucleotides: TGTGCCAGCAGCTTCCGGGACCACGAGCAGTACTTC.

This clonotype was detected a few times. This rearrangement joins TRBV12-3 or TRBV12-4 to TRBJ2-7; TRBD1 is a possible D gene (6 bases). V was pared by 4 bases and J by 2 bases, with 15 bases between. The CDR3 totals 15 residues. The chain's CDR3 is CASSSLAGVTYEQYF. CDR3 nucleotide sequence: TGTGCCAGCAGTTCATTGGCAGGGGTTACCTACGAGCAGTACTTC.

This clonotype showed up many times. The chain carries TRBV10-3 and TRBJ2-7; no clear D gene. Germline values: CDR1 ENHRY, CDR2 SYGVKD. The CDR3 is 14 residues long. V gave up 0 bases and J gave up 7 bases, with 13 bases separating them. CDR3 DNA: TGTGCCATCAGTGAGTCGGGGTCCCCCGGGGAGCAGTACTTC. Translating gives CAISESGSPGEQYF.

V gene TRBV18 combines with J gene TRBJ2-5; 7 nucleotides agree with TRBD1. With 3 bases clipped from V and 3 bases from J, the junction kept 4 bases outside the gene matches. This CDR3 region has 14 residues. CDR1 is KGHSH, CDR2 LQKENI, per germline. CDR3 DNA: TGTGCCAGCTCACCCACCGACAGGGAAGAGACCCAGTACTTC. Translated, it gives CASSPTDREETQYF. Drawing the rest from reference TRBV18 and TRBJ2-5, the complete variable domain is NAGVMQNPRHLVRRRGQEARLRCSPMKGHSHVYWYRQLPEEGLKFMVYLQKENIIDESGMPKERFSAEFPKEGPSILRIQQVVRGDSAAYFCASSPTDREETQYFGPGTRLLVL.

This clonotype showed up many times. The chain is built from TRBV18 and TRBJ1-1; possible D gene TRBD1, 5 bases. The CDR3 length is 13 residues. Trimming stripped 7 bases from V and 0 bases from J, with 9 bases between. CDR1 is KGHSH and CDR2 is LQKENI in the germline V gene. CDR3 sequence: CASFAGMNTEAFF. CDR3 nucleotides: TGTGCCAGCTTCGCAGGGATGAACACTGAAGCTTTCTTT.

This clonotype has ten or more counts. The CDR3, as DNA: TGCAGCATCAGGGACAGACTGAACACTGAAGCTTTCTTT. Its translation: CSIRDRLNTEAFF. V usage is TRBV29-1 and J usage is TRBJ1-1, with TRBD1 identical over 7 bases. This CDR3 contains 13 residues. The ends lost 8 bases at V and 0 bases at J; junction bases unmatched: 6. CDR1 and CDR2 (germline): SQVTM, ANQGSEA.

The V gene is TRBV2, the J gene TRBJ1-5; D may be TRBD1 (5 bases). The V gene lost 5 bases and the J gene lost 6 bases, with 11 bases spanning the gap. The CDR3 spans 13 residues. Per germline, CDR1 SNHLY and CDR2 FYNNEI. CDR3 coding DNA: TGTGCCAGCAGTCCAGGGTATCGTCAGCCCCAGCATTTT. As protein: CASSPGYRQPQHF.